This TCR beta chain came from a study of T-cell reconstitution after alpha-beta-depleted transplantation in children. The table lists this clonotype with a few counts. The TCRbeta library was prepared with unique molecular identifiers. TCRdb re-derived calls from the PCR reads in MiXCR, one entry per CDR3 protein. The sample shows just over 950,000 distinct CDR3 sequences, about 26% of them seen only once. V lost 6 bases and J 1 base, leaving 9 bases between the germline ends. The CDR3 contains 13 residues. The chain is built from TRBV12-3 or TRBV12-4 and TRBJ2-5; D possibly corresponds to TRBD1 (6 bases). The clonotype comes from a boy less than two years old who had a stem cell transplant for SCID, so the T cells may come from the graft donor. Here the sequenced sample was PBMCs, mostly from graft donor cells, taken 360 days after TCRalphabeta/CD19-depleted stem cell transplant. The CDR3 region is CASSDRSQETQYF. In DNA form, the CDR3 reads TGTGCCAGCAGCGACAGGTCCCAAGAGACCCAGTACTTC.